These 18 T cell receptor beta chains came from one sample sequenced in a study of a mutant IDH1 vaccine in newly diagnosed glioma. The repertoire was sequenced with immunoSEQ multiplex PCR; TCRdb's copy has only in-frame clones and lacks some. The table shows over 40,000 clones, with more than 60% occurring only once. Time point: week 23, last vaccination. Vaccination used 300 ug of mutant IDH1 20-mer peptide per dose, with topical imiquimod. The antigens these receptors bind are not known. The sample was PBMCs, taken from a glioma patient whose treatment included an IDH1 peptide vaccine. The source is a woman between 40 and 55 years old with glioma. Some clones in this sample may be carry-over from other donors' samples.

The chain links TRBV5-1 to TRBJ2-2; D is unclear. V was cut by 2 bases and J by 4 bases, with 12 bases left in between. The germline gives CDR1 SGHRS, CDR2 YFSETQ. The length of the CDR3 is 15 residues. The CDR3 sequence is CASSFSDSTTGELFF. In nucleotides, the CDR3 is TGCGCCAGCAGCTTCTCAGATTCGACCACCGGGGAGCTGTTTTTT.

The V call is TRBV6-1, the J call TRBJ1-3; maybe TRBD1 (5 bases). V lost 2 bases, J lost 8 bases, and 10 bases lay in between. This CDR3 spans 13 amino acids. Germline loops: CDR1 MNHNS, CDR2 SASEGT. The CDR3 sequence: CASSEPGRDTIYF. CDR3 nucleotide sequence: TGTGCCAGCAGTGAACCAGGGAGGGACACCATATATTTT.

The rearrangement joins TRBV21-1 to TRBJ1-2; the table assigns TRBD1, which was not confirmed against the DNA. TRBV21-1 is tagged as a pseudogene. This CDR3 has 16 amino acids. The CDR3 region is CARPGLYRVYSGGYTF. CDR3 bases: TGTGCCAGACCCGGGTTATACAGGGTCTATTCGGGGGGCTACACCTTC.

The CDR3 DNA reads as TGTGCCAGCAGCCAAGGAGATGGGGCAGATACGCAGTATTTT. Translated, it gives CASSQGDGADTQYF. The chain combines TRBV4-2 with TRBJ2-3; no clear D. The germline V and J ends were trimmed by 1 base and 4 bases, with 9 bases remaining between them. The germline V gene has CDR1 LGHNA and CDR2 YNFKEQ. CDR3 length: 14 residues.

This chain joins TRBV10-3 and TRBJ2-5, with a possible D match to TRBD1 (6 bases). Per the germline V gene, CDR1 is ENHRY and CDR2 is SYGVKD. V lost 4 bases, J lost 2 bases, and 11 bases lay in between. The CDR3 runs 14 residues. CDR3 coding DNA: TGTGCCATCAGTGGCACAGGGCGACAAGAGACCCAGTACTTC. Translating gives CAISGTGRQETQYF.

This clone has only a few counts. This chain joins TRBV15 and TRBJ2-6, with D uncertain. Trimming removed 5 bases at V and 4 bases at J, with 12 bases between. This CDR3 comprises 15 residues. Germline assignment: CDR1 LNHNV and CDR2 YYDKDF (reference sequence). The CDR3: CATSLISSGANVLTF. The CDR3 DNA is TGTGCCACCAGCCTTATCAGCTCGGGGGCCAACGTCCTGACTTTC.

This rearrangement joins TRBV2 to TRBJ1-2; 9 positions match TRBD1. CDR3 size: 14 residues. The trim removed 5 bases at V and 9 bases at J, leaving 10 bases unmatched. CDR1 is SNHLY, CDR2 FYNNEI, per germline. The CDR3 loop reads CASSSVPGQGSYTF. CDR3 DNA: TGTGCCAGCAGTTCGGTCCCGGGACAGGGAAGCTACACCTTC. Complete variable domain (other parts from reference TRBV2 and TRBJ1-2): EPEVTQTPSHQVTQMGQEVILRCVPISNHLYFYWYRQILGQKVEFLVSFYNNEISEKSEIFDDQFSVERPDGSNFTLKIRSTKLEDSAMYFCASSSVPGQGSYTFGSGTRLTVV.

This chain links TRBV27 with TRBJ2-2; weak D call: TRBD1 (6 bases). The CDR3 length is 13 residues. The germline CDR1 and CDR2 sequences are MNHEY and SMNVEV (reference sequence). Trimming took off 6 bases at V and 2 bases at J, with 7 bases between the two ends. The CDR3 DNA reads TGTGCCAGCAGGGGACAAAACACCGGGGAGCTGTTTTTT. Translating gives CASRGQNTGELFF.

This clone has just one count. The rearrangement links TRBV29-1 to TRBJ1-4, with D maybe TRBD1 (6 bases). The germline V gene encodes CDR1 SQVTM and CDR2 ANQGSEA. Trimming removed 7 bases from V and 7 bases from J, with 16 bases in between. The CDR3 is 13 amino acids. The CDR3 bases are TGCAGCGGCCGGGGGGCAGCAGGTGAAAAACTGTTTTTT. Translated, it gives CSGRGAAGEKLFF.

This chain joins TRBV5-5 and TRBJ1-1; 11 bases map to TRBD1. With 3 bases clipped from V and 4 bases from J, the junction kept 5 bases outside the gene matches. The CDR3 consists of 15 residues. Germline assignment: CDR1 SGHKS and CDR2 YYEKEE (reference sequence). CDR3 sequence (DNA): TGTGCCAGCAGCTCGGACAGGGGGCCGAGCACTGAAGCTTTCTTT. Encoded protein: CASSSDRGPSTEAFF.

The chain is built from TRBV10-2 and TRBJ1-2; D unclear. The germline gives CDR1 WSHSY, CDR2 SAAADI. The V and J ends lost 0 bases and 4 bases respectively, with 12 bases between them. The CDR3 spans 15 residues. Here the CDR3 reads CASSESVVPTYGYTF. CDR3 sequence (DNA): TGCGCCAGCAGTGAGTCGGTTGTACCGACCTATGGCTACACCTTC.

The genes are TRBV9 and TRBJ2-3; unclear D gene. This CDR3 is built from 13 residues. Germline lookup yields CDR1 SGDLS and CDR2 YYNGEE. V gave up 0 bases and J gave up 9 bases, with 11 bases separating them. The CDR3 reads CASSVVNLGTQYF. The CDR3 DNA reads as TGTGCCAGCAGCGTAGTAAATTTGGGAACGCAGTATTTT.

The J gene is TRBJ2-1, the V gene TRBV5-4; the D is unclear. Germline V gives CDR1 SGHNT, CDR2 YYREEE (reference sequence). This CDR3 has 12 residues. Trimming shortened V by 9 bases and J by 0 bases, and 7 bases separated the two germline ends. The CDR3, as DNA: TGTGCCACTCAAAGCTCCTACAATGAGCAGTTCTTC. It codes for CATQSSYNEQFF.

The V gene is TRBV2, the J gene TRBJ2-1, with D possibly TRBD2 on 6 matching bases. The CDR3 sequence is 10 residues long. Trimming pared 8 bases from V and 7 bases from J, leaving 6 bases between. Germline CDR1 is SNHLY and CDR2 is FYNNEI. CDR3 nucleotides: TGTGCCAGCGGGAGGAATGAGCAGTTCTTC. This sequence encodes CASGRNEQFF.

This chain connects TRBV27 to TRBJ1-2, with 9 nucleotides matching TRBD1. The CDR3 extends over 12 amino acids. Germline-derived CDR1 and CDR2 are MNHEY and SMNVEV (reference sequence). Losses at the gene ends were 10 bases for V and 8 bases for J; bases not matched to a gene: 8. CDR3 DNA sequence: TGTGCCATCTTAACGGGACAGGGAGGCTACACCTTC. Translated, it gives CAILTGQGGYTF.

This clone was picked up a small number of times. This rearrangement joins TRBV6-5 to TRBJ1-1; D is perhaps TRBD1 (6 bases). V lost 0 bases and J lost 4, with 9 bases in between. The CDR3 totals 14 residues. Per the germline V gene, CDR1 is MNHEY and CDR2 is SVGAGI. Written as DNA, the CDR3 is TGTGCCAGCAGTTACTCTATGGGGGCCACTGAAGCTTTCTTT. Protein sequence: CASSYSMGATEAFF.

The chain is built from TRBV25-1 and TRBJ1-4; D unclear. V was trimmed by 2 bases and J by 2 bases, leaving 9 bases between them. The CDR3 totals 15 residues. CDR1 and CDR2 from the germline V gene are MGHDK and SYGVNS. CDR3: CASSEMGQTNEKLFF. The DNA for the CDR3 is TGTGCCAGCAGTGAAATGGGTCAGACTAATGAAAAACTGTTTTTT.

The chain recombines TRBV7-9 with TRBJ2-3, with D perhaps given as TRBD1 or TRBD2 (5 bases each). With 6 bases removed from V and 6 bases from J, the gap between germline ends came to 22 bases. The CDR3 spans 16 residues. The V gene's germline CDR1 is SEHNR and CDR2 FQNEAQ (reference sequence). DNA for the CDR3: TGTGCCAGCAGGCCCCCCTCGCAGGGACGGGCCGATACGCAGTATTTT. Residues: CASRPPSQGRADTQYF.